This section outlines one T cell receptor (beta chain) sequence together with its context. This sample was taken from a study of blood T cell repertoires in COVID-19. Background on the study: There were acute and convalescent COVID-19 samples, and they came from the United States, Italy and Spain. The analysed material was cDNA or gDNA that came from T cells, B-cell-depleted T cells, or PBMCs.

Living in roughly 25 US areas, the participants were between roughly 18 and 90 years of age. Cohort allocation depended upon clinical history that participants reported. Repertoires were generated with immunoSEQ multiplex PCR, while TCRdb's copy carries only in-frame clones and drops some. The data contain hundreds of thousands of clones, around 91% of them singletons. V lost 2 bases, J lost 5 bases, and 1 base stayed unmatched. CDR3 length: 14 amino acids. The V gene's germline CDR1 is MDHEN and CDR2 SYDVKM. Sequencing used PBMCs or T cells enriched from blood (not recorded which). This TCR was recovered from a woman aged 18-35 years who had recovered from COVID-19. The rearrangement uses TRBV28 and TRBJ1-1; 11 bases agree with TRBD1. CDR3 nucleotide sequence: TGTGCCAGCAGTTTACGGGACAGGGGGACTGAAGCTTTCTTT. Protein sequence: CASSLRDRGTEAFF.